These T cell receptor beta chains were read from a single sample in a study of cytomegalovirus exposure and HLA in healthy donors. Here immunoSEQ multiplex PCR was the method, and the copy in TCRdb shows in-frame clones only, minus some. The table shows 150,000 to 250,000 clones, with 79% occurring only once. Sequenced input: PBMCs. All receptors derive from a girl aged 10-17 years in good health and CMV-seropositive. The conserved cysteine and the conserved F or W are not part of the CDR3 here. A D gene is named only where the DNA matches it firmly.

TRBJ2-5 TRBV11-2 . ASSYGRGAEETQY
TRBJ2-7 TRBV4-1 TRBD1 ASSPSLQGAGEQY
TRBJ1-4 TRBV7-9 TRBD1 ASSDSGTGPYSSEKLF
TRBJ1-6 TRBV10-2 . ASSERSYLNSPLH
TRBJ2-7 TRBV28 TRBD2 SSGPGTSWEEQY
TRBJ2-7 TRBV11-3 . ASSLIVYEQY
TRBJ2-4 TRBV7-2 . ASSMTSGSKNIQY
TRBJ2-3 TRBV6-5 . ASRQLALDTQY
TRBJ1-1 TRBV5-1 TRBD1 ASSLTGVNTEAF
TRBJ1-4 TRBV4-1 . ATSSGLAVNEKLF
TRBJ1-2 TRBV6-1 TRBD1 ASSELQGANYGYT
TRBJ1-2 TRBV5-6 TRBD1 ASSLGTGRGYT
TRBJ2-3 TRBV7-2 TRBD2 ASSLVSGDVLGQY
TRBJ2-3 TRBV5-1 TRBD1 ASSPPEGAGDTQY
TRBJ1-5 TRBV6-1 . ASSEEVYLNQPQH
TRBJ1-1 TRBV25-1 TRBD1 ASSERTGWDTEAF
TRBJ2-1 TRBV14 TRBD1 ASSQLRTGGYNEQF